The 10 T cell receptor beta chains reported below all come from one sample, sequenced in a study of blood T cell repertoires in COVID-19. Data came from immunoSEQ multiplex PCR; TCRdb stores just in-frame clones and leaves some out. The sample lists about 99,000 clones, roughly 76% occurring once. The sample consisted of peripheral blood. The receptors come from an elderly man with COVID-19, enrolled during active disease.

CDR3 region: CASRGTTRLYNEQFF. In DNA, the CDR3 is TGTGCCAGCAGAGGGACAACCCGACTTTACAATGAGCAGTTCTTC. This chain joins TRBV2 and TRBJ2-1, with D perhaps TRBD1 (6 bases). The germline V gene has CDR1 SNHLY and CDR2 FYNNEI. The germline V and J ends were trimmed by 6 bases and 4 bases, with 16 bases remaining between them. The CDR3 totals 15 residues.

The CDR3 DNA reads TGTGCCAGTAGTAGAGGGACATCAAACACCGGGGAGCTGTTTTTT. It is translated as CASSRGTSNTGELFF. The V and J genes are TRBV19 and TRBJ2-2; tentatively, D is TRBD1 (6 bases). The germline V and J ends were trimmed by 4 bases and 2 bases, with 11 bases remaining between them. Germline V CDR1 and CDR2: LNHDA, SQIVND (reference sequence). The CDR3 is 15 amino acids.

J is TRBJ1-1 and V is TRBV10-3; TRBD1 matches 7 bases. CDR1 is ENHRY and CDR2 is SYGVKD in the germline V gene. This CDR3 spans 13 amino acids. V lost 10 bases and J lost 1; bases outside the gene matches: 6. For the CDR3, the DNA is TGTGCCACCCAGGGGGGACCGAACACTGAAGCTTTCTTT. It specifies CATQGGPNTEAFF.

J is TRBJ2-1 and V is TRBV6-6, with 10 bases aligning to TRBD2. Germline V gene sequence: CDR1 MNHNY, CDR2 SVGAGI (reference sequence). The junction had 9 bases not matched to a gene; V was cut back by 6 bases and J by 4 bases. The CDR3 contains 16 residues. CDR3 protein: CASSNPGTSVYNEQFF. For the CDR3, the DNA is TGTGCCAGCAGCAATCCCGGGACTAGCGTTTACAATGAGCAGTTCTTC.

This chain connects TRBV2 to TRBJ2-2; possible D gene TRBD1, 5 bases. Germline-derived CDR1 and CDR2 are SNHLY and FYNNEI. The CDR3 totals 14 residues. V gave up 4 bases and J gave up 6 bases, with 12 bases separating them. The CDR3, as DNA: TGTGCCAGCAGTGTAGGCAGGGCGGCCGGGGAGCTGTTTTTT. Its protein product is CASSVGRAAGELFF. The whole variable domain, remainder taken from reference TRBV2 and TRBJ2-2, is EPEVTQTPSHQVTQMGQEVILRCVPISNHLYFYWYRQILGQKVEFLVSFYNNEISEKSEIFDDQFSVERPDGSNFTLKIRSTKLEDSAMYFCASSVGRAAGELFFGEGSRLTVL.

The gene calls are TRBV9 and TRBJ1-1, with TRBD1 matching over 11 bases. This CDR3 comprises 16 residues. Germline assignment: CDR1 SGDLS and CDR2 YYNGEE. The V segment lost 2 bases and the J segment 5 bases; nucleotides outside the gene matches: 8. The CDR3 DNA reads TGTGCCAGCAGCGTTGGGACAGGGGGTTCGGGGACTGAAGCTTTCTTT. It yields the protein CASSVGTGGSGTEAFF. Variable domain in full (rest from reference TRBV9 and TRBJ1-1): DSGVTQTPKHLITATGQRVTLRCSPRSGDLSVYWYQQSLDQGLQFLIQYYNGEERAKGNILERFSAQQFPDLHSELNLSSLELGDSALYFCASSVGTGGSGTEAFFGQGTRLTVV.

This sequence joins TRBV11-3 and TRBJ2-1, with 7 bases identical to TRBD1. The CDR3 consists of 15 residues. J was trimmed by 7 bases and V by 1 base; bases with no gene match: 7. Germline V gene data show CDR1 as SGHNT and CDR2 as YENEEA. The CDR3 coding sequence is TGTGCCAGCAGCTTAGGACAGGGCCGCGATAATGAGCAGTTCTTC. This sequence encodes CASSLGQGRDNEQFF.

The genes are TRBV19 and TRBJ2-4, with 11 nucleotides matching TRBD2. J lost 9 bases, V lost 1 base, and 11 bases had no gene match. Per germline, CDR1 LNHDA and CDR2 SQIVND (reference sequence). The CDR3 spans 17 residues. CDR3 in amino acids: CASSIVLAGGRSGIQYF. CDR3 coding DNA: TGTGCCAGTAGTATAGTTCTAGCGGGAGGTCGATCCGGCATTCAGTACTTC.

The V gene is TRBV3-1 (or the pseudogene TRBV3-2), the J gene TRBJ1-4; 7 bases agree with TRBD1. Trimming took 3 bases from V and 8 from J; bases not matched to a gene: 6. CDR3 size: 14 residues. Germline assignment: CDR1 LGHDT and CDR2 YNNKEL (reference sequence). CDR3 in amino acids: CASSQRDSEEKLFF. CDR3 nucleotide sequence: TGTGCCAGCAGCCAGCGGGACAGTGAAGAAAAACTGTTTTTT.

This chain links TRBV29-1 with TRBJ1-2, with TRBD1 identical over 10 bases. CDR1 and CDR2 from the germline V gene are SQVTM and ANQGSEA. V was pared by 4 bases and J by 6 bases, with 2 bases of the junction left unmatched. The CDR3 extends over 12 amino acids. The CDR3 DNA reads TGCAGCGTTGGGGACAGGGGTGATGGCTACACCTTC. Encoded protein: CSVGDRGDGYTF.